Listed here are 30 T cell receptor beta chains from one sample, sequenced in a study of blood T cell repertoires in COVID-19. TCRdb's table, derived via immunoSEQ multiplex PCR, lists solely in-frame clones and lacks some. The sample lists some 340,000 clones, around 82% occurring once. Sequenced: peripheral blood. The receptors here all came from a young man with active or convalescent COVID-19.

Points on this clone: Other DNA sequences in this specimen translate into the identical CDR3. The rearrangement uses TRBV11-3 and TRBJ2-1; no definite D call. The CDR3 covers 13 residues. The germline V gene has CDR1 SGHNT and CDR2 YENEEA. The V end was cut by 4 bases, the J end by 3 bases, with 7 bases between. CDR3 sequence reads: CASSSSGYNEQFF. The CDR3 coding sequence is TGTGCCAGCAGCTCATCCGGCTACAATGAGCAGTTCTTC.

J is TRBJ2-7 and V is TRBV29-1; 8 nucleotides align to TRBD2. With V trimmed by 5 bases and J by 4 bases, 13 bases remained unmatched. Germline values: CDR1 SQVTM, CDR2 ANQGSEA. There are 15 residues in the CDR3. The CDR3 protein is CSVLLTTSGSYEQYF. CDR3 sequence (DNA): TGCAGCGTTCTCCTCACTACTAGCGGATCATACGAGCAGTACTTC.

To note about this clone: The sample has other DNA sequences that encode this CDR3 too. This chain's CDR3 is CASSLSGGDEQFF. CDR3 bases: TGTGCCAGCAGCTTATCAGGGGGCGATGAGCAGTTCTTC. This chain joins TRBV7-9 and TRBJ2-1, with 8 bases matching TRBD1. V was pared by 2 bases and J by 8 bases, with 2 bases of the junction left unmatched. The CDR3 sequence is 13 residues long. Germline V gene data show CDR1 as SEHNR and CDR2 as FQNEAQ (reference sequence).

This clone was found once. The gene calls are TRBV5-6 and TRBJ1-4; D may be TRBD1 (5 bases). The CDR3 length is 14 residues. Germline V gene sequence: CDR1 SGHDT, CDR2 YYEEEE. The V end lost 1 base, the J end lost 8 bases, and 12 bases lay between the germline ends. The CDR3 protein is CASSLQGEWEKLFF. In nucleotides, the CDR3 is TGTGCCAGCAGCTTGCAGGGCGAGTGGGAAAAACTGTTTTTT.

The rearrangement uses TRBV11-2 and TRBJ2-7, with D maybe TRBD2 (5 bases). Trimming removed 3 bases at V and 7 bases at J, with 10 bases between. CDR1 is SGHAT and CDR2 is FQNNGV in the germline V gene. The CDR3 consists of 12 residues. CDR3 DNA: TGTGCCAGCAGCTTTACACGGAGGGAGCAGTACTTC. Its protein product is CASSFTRREQYF.

The V call is TRBV7-6, the J call TRBJ2-1; 9 bases agree with TRBD2. The CDR3 is 15 residues long. Germline CDR1 is SGHVS and CDR2 is FNYEAQ. Trimming took 6 bases from V and 1 from J; bases not matched to a gene: 4. CDR3 DNA sequence: TGTGCCAGCAGACTTAGCGGGAGTTCCTACAATGAGCAGTTCTTC. This codes for CASRLSGSSYNEQFF.

This chain links TRBV11-2 with TRBJ1-4, with 7 bases identical to TRBD1. Germline lookup yields CDR1 SGHAT and CDR2 FQNNGV. The V gene end was trimmed by 7 bases and the J gene end by 6 bases; junction bases not matched to a gene: 2. The CDR3 consists of 12 residues. CDR3 region: CASKGAYEKLFF. DNA for the CDR3: TGTGCCAGCAAGGGGGCTTATGAAAAACTGTTTTTT.

V and J are TRBV28 and TRBJ2-7; 8 nucleotides line up with TRBD1. The CDR3 covers 15 residues. V lost 2 bases to trimming and J lost 5 bases; unmatched junction nucleotides: 8. Germline CDR1 and CDR2: MDHEN and SYDVKM. Here the CDR3 reads CASSLSTGGNNEQYF. Written as DNA, the CDR3 is TGTGCCAGCAGTTTAAGTACAGGGGGAAATAACGAGCAGTACTTC.

The V call is TRBV6-2 or TRBV6-3, the J call TRBJ2-1; 13 bases are a match to TRBD2. Germline loops: CDR1 MNHEY, CDR2 SVGEGT. The V segment lost 4 bases and the J segment 7 bases; nucleotides outside the gene matches: 4. The CDR3 length is 15 residues. In DNA, the CDR3 is TGTGCCAGCAGTTCCCTGACTAGCGGGGGGAATGAGCAGTTCTTC. It is translated as CASSSLTSGGNEQFF.

This clone was seen only a few times. The chain uses TRBV2 and TRBJ1-6; 7 bases agree with TRBD1. This CDR3 comprises 14 residues. Losses at the gene ends were 3 bases for V and 9 bases for J; bases not matched to a gene: 5. Germline V CDR1 and CDR2: SNHLY, FYNNEI. The DNA of the CDR3 is TGTGCCAGCAGTGAGGGCAGGGGGACTTCACCCCTCCACTTT. This codes for CASSEGRGTSPLHF.

The chain uses TRBV7-9 and TRBJ1-2, with 7 bases matching TRBD1. The CDR3 covers 14 residues. In germline, CDR1 is SEHNR, CDR2 FQNEAQ (reference sequence). V was clipped by 1 base and J by 7 bases; unmatched bases: 6. CDR3 in DNA: TGTGCCAGCAGCTTAGGACAGGGATACAGTGGCTACACCTTC. Residues: CASSLGQGYSGYTF.

This clone turned up a few times. This chain uses TRBV5-5 with TRBJ1-5; TRBD1 agrees at 7 bases. Germline V gene sequence: CDR1 SGHKS, CDR2 YYEKEE (reference sequence). CDR3 length: 16 amino acids. Unmatched junction bases numbered 11, after V lost 3 bases and J lost 5 bases. The CDR3 here is CASSYELQGSHQPQHF. The CDR3 nucleotides read TGTGCCAGCAGCTATGAGTTACAGGGGTCCCATCAGCCCCAGCATTTT.

This chain uses TRBV19 with TRBJ2-1; 11 bases align to TRBD2. V shed 9 bases and J 7 bases; nucleotides not matched to a gene: 2. CDR3 length equals 12 residues. Germline assignment: CDR1 LNHDA and CDR2 SQIVND (reference sequence). The CDR3 nucleotides are TGTGCCAGCACTAGCGGGAGAAATGAGCAGTTCTTC. Translation gives CASTSGRNEQFF.

The genes are TRBV7-2 and TRBJ1-5; 9 bases align to TRBD1. There are 14 residues in the CDR3. Per the germline V gene, CDR1 is SGHTA and CDR2 is FQGNSA. The trim removed 4 bases at V and 2 bases at J, leaving 0 bases unmatched. Written as DNA, the CDR3 is TGTGCCAGCAGCTGGACAGGGGGCAATCAGCCCCAGCATTTT. Encoded protein: CASSWTGGNQPQHF.

This rearrangement joins TRBV18 to TRBJ2-7; 7 positions match TRBD1. This CDR3 has 14 amino acids. Per the germline V gene, CDR1 is KGHSH and CDR2 is LQKENI. The junction had 6 bases not matched to a gene; V was cut back by 4 bases and J by 3 bases. The CDR3 protein is CASSLRQGVYEQYF. CDR3 nucleotide sequence: TGTGCCAGCTCACTACGACAGGGTGTCTACGAGCAGTACTTC.

The chain is built from TRBV6-6 and TRBJ2-3; D gene unclear. V was pared by 8 bases and J by 2 bases, with 17 bases between. The CDR3 runs 15 residues. Germline assignment: CDR1 MNHNY and CDR2 SVGAGI (reference sequence). In nucleotides, the CDR3 is TGTGCCAGCTCCGGAGCGTTGGAGAACACAGATACGCAGTATTTT. Translating gives CASSGALENTDTQYF.

This rearrangement joins TRBV19 to TRBJ2-1; possibly TRBD1 for D (6 bases). The V end was cut by 5 bases, the J end by 5 bases, with 13 bases between. CDR3 length equals 14 residues. Germline V CDR1 and CDR2: LNHDA, SQIVND (reference sequence). CDR3 loop: CASSLQGPHNEQFF. CDR3 nucleotide sequence: TGTGCCAGTAGTTTGCAGGGGCCCCACAATGAGCAGTTCTTC.

The J gene is TRBJ1-5, the V gene TRBV6-4, with 8 bases identical to TRBD1. The CDR3 spans 16 residues. The ends lost 3 bases at V and 5 bases at J; junction bases unmatched: 9. Germline V gives CDR1 MRHNA, CDR2 SNTAGT. The DNA of the CDR3 is TGTGCCAGCAGTGAGAGGGACAGGAGAGGAGATCAGCCCCAGCATTTT. Encoded protein: CASSERDRRGDQPQHF.

This chain connects TRBV11-3 to TRBJ2-1, with D hard to call. Germline CDR1 SGHNT, CDR2 YENEEA. The CDR3 has 14 residues. Trimming stripped 0 bases from V and 6 bases from J, with 9 bases between. The CDR3 region is CASSLDPTVNEQFF. In nucleotides, the CDR3 is TGTGCCAGCAGCTTAGACCCTACTGTCAATGAGCAGTTCTTC.

The chain uses TRBV4-1 and TRBJ1-1, with D hard to call. The V gene's germline CDR1 is MGHRA and CDR2 YSYEKL. The CDR3 covers 13 residues. Trimming stripped 1 base from V and 7 bases from J, with 10 bases between. The CDR3 sequence: CASSQASRFEAFF. The CDR3 bases are TGCGCCAGCAGCCAAGCCAGTCGTTTTGAAGCTTTCTTT.

The chain employs TRBV5-1 and TRBJ1-4, with D maybe TRBD1 (6 bases). Trimming took off 4 bases at V and 0 bases at J, with 16 bases between the two ends. The length of the CDR3 is 17 residues. The V gene's germline CDR1 is SGHRS and CDR2 YFSETQ. The CDR3 spells CASSLGQGPTTNEKLFF. CDR3 nucleotides: TGCGCCAGCAGCCTTGGGCAGGGGCCGACAACTAATGAAAAACTGTTTTTT.

The rearrangement joins TRBV18 to TRBJ2-7, with D maybe TRBD2 (6 bases). Germline CDR1 KGHSH, CDR2 LQKENI. The CDR3 covers 13 residues. V was pared by 3 bases and J by 1 base, with 7 bases between. The CDR3 protein is CASSPGGSYEQYF. DNA for the CDR3: TGTGCCAGCTCACCCGGGGGATCCTACGAGCAGTACTTC.

This clone was counted a single time. V gene TRBV6-5 combines with J gene TRBJ1-2; D gene unclear. The V gene's germline CDR1 is MNHEY and CDR2 SVGAGI. The CDR3 consists of 13 residues. Trimming took off 7 bases at V and 6 bases at J, with 15 bases between the two ends. The CDR3 is CASKSGRENGYTF. The CDR3 DNA reads TGTGCCAGCAAATCGGGGAGGGAGAATGGCTACACCTTC.

The chain joins TRBV9 to TRBJ2-7; 10 bases align to TRBD1. After removal of 4 bases from V and 2 bases from J, the junction contained 6 bases not matched to a gene. Germline V gives CDR1 SGDLS, CDR2 YYNGEE. This CDR3 has 15 residues. The CDR3 loop reads CASSPGGTGAYEQYF. CDR3 sequence (DNA): TGTGCCAGCAGCCCGGGGGGGACAGGGGCCTACGAGCAGTACTTC.

The chain carries TRBV27 and TRBJ2-1, with D possibly being TRBD2 (8 bases). Germline assignment: CDR1 MNHEY and CDR2 SMNVEV (reference sequence). The germline V and J ends were trimmed by 2 bases and 8 bases, with 22 bases remaining between them. This CDR3 contains 17 residues. The CDR3 is CASSLRTGRGRDDEQFF. The CDR3 DNA reads TGTGCCAGCAGTTTACGGACCGGGAGGGGGCGAGACGATGAGCAGTTCTTC.

The chain employs TRBV19 and TRBJ2-7; 9 bases line up with TRBD2. J was trimmed by 0 bases and V by 9 bases; bases with no gene match: 9. The CDR3 runs to 15 residues. CDR1 and CDR2 (germline): LNHDA, SQIVND (reference sequence). The DNA for the CDR3 is TGTGCCAGCCGGCGGCTAGCGGGAAGCTCCTACGAGCAGTACTTC. Its translation is CASRRLAGSSYEQYF.

This CDR3 is CASSLGGFRDTNYGYTF. In DNA, the CDR3 is TGTGCCAGCAGCTTAGGGGGATTTCGGGACACGAACTATGGCTACACCTTC. The V and J genes are TRBV7-8 and TRBJ1-2, with D perhaps TRBD1 (6 bases). Germline V gene sequence: CDR1 SGHVS, CDR2 FQNEAQ. V dropped 1 base and J dropped 2 bases, with 17 bases sitting between them. This CDR3 is 17 amino acids long.

A single count supports this clone. In DNA, the CDR3 is TGTGCCACCAGTGAACACCTCGGACAGGATAACTATGGCTACACCTTC. Amino acids: CATSEHLGQDNYGYTF. This chain links TRBV24-1 with TRBJ1-2; 7 bases are a match to TRBD1. Per germline, CDR1 KGHDR and CDR2 SFDVKD. This CDR3 has 16 residues. V gave up 4 bases and J gave up 1 base; unmatched junction bases: 8.

The chain combines TRBV19 with TRBJ1-2, with a tentative D call TRBD1 (6 bases). V was shortened by 1 base and J by 4 bases, with 16 bases between the two germline ends. CDR3 size: 16 residues. Germline-derived CDR1 and CDR2 are LNHDA and SQIVND (reference sequence). In DNA, the CDR3 is TGTGCCAGTAGTATAGCCCGGGCAGGGGCACTCTATGGCTACACCTTC. As protein: CASSIARAGALYGYTF.

This sequence joins TRBV5-1 and TRBJ2-7, with TRBD2 matching over 10 bases. With 4 bases clipped from V and 2 bases from J, the junction kept 3 bases outside the gene matches. Per germline, CDR1 SGHRS and CDR2 YFSETQ. The CDR3 is made up of 14 amino acids. This CDR3 is CASSQTSGPYEQYF. In DNA, the CDR3 is TGCGCCAGCAGCCAGACTAGCGGGCCCTACGAGCAGTACTTC.